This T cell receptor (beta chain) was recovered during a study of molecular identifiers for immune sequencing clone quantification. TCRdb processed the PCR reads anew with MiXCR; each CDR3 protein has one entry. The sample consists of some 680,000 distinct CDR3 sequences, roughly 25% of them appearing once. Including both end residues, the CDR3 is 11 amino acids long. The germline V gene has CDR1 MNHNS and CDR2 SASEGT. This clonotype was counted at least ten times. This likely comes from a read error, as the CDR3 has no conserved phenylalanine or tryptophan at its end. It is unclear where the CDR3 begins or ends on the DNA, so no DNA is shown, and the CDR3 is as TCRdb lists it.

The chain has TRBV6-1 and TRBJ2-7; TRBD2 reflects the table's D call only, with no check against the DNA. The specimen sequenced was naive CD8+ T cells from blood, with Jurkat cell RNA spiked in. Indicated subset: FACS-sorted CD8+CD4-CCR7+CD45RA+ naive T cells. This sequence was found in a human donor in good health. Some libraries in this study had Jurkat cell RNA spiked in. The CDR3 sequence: CASSEGLAGPL.